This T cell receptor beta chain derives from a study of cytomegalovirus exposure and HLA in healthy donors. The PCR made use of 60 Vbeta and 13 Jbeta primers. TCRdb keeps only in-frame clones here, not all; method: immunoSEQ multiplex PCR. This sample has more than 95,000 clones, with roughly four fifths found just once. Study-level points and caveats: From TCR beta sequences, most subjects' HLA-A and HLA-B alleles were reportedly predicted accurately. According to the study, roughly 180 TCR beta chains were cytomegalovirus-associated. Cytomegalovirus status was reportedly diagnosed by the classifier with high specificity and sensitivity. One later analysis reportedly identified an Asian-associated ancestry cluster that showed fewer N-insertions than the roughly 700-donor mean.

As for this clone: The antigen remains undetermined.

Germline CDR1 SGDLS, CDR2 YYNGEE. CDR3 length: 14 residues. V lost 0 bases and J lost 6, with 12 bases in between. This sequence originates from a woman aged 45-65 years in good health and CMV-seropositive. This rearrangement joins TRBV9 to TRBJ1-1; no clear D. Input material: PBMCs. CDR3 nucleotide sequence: TGTGCCAGCAGCGTAGGAGGTGGGAGGCCTGAAGCTTTCTTT. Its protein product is CASSVGGGRPEAFF.